Following are 5 T cell receptor beta chains from one sample sequenced in a study of control samples from healthy donors and cancer patients. Sequencing was performed with immunoSEQ multiplex PCR; in TCRdb, only in-frame clones are kept and a portion is missing. The data show 95,000 to 150,000 clones, with 80% to 95% seen just once and approximately 7.8% held by the top ten. The sequenced sample was blood. Receptors were obtained from a woman aged 18-30 years in good health.

The rearrangement uses TRBV21-1 and TRBJ2-7; TRBD1 is the table's D call and was not checked against the DNA. TRBV21-1 is listed as a pseudogene. The CDR3 has 14 residues. DNA of the CDR3: TGTGCCAGCAGCAATTCACAGGGCTTAGGCGAGCAGTACTTC. It yields the protein CASSNSQGLGEQYF.

The V call is TRBV7-9, the J call TRBJ2-1, with 9 bases identical to TRBD2. After removal of 5 bases from V and 6 bases from J, the junction contained 17 bases not matched to a gene. Germline values: CDR1 SEHNR, CDR2 FQNEAQ (reference sequence). The CDR3 runs 18 residues. The DNA for the CDR3 is TGTGCCAGCAGCGGATTCAGTCCGGTCCTAGCGGGGCGCAATGAGCAGTTCTTC. This encodes CASSGFSPVLAGRNEQFF. Complete variable domain (other parts from reference TRBV7-9 and TRBJ2-1): DTGVSQNPRHKITKRGQNVTFRCDPISEHNRLYWYRQTLGQGPEFLTYFQNEAQLEKSRLLSDRFSAERPKGSFSTLEIQRTEQGDSAMYLCASSGFSPVLAGRNEQFFGPGTRLTVL.

The chain joins TRBV12-3 or TRBV12-4 to TRBJ2-3, with D unresolved. V gave up 6 bases and J gave up 0 bases, with 4 bases separating them. This CDR3 has 12 residues. The CDR3 sequence: CASSPSTDTQYF. CDR3 nucleotides: TGTGCCAGCAGCCCTAGCACAGATACGCAGTATTTT.

The V and J genes are TRBV6-5 and TRBJ2-1; TRBD1 matches 8 bases. The CDR3 loop spans 14 amino acids. The V gene's germline CDR1 is MNHEY and CDR2 SVGAGI. V gave up 5 bases and J gave up 10 bases; unmatched junction bases: 10. CDR3 region: CASSPYQGAGEQFF. The CDR3 nucleotides read TGTGCCAGCAGTCCTTATCAGGGGGCTGGCGAGCAGTTCTTC.

The chain uses TRBV2 and TRBJ2-1; a possible D gene is TRBD2 (6 bases). Germline assignment: CDR1 SNHLY and CDR2 FYNNEI. The germline V and J ends were trimmed by 8 bases and 4 bases, with 21 bases remaining between them. The CDR3 runs 16 residues. CDR3 amino acids: CASEPYGGVLYNEQFF. The CDR3 bases are TGTGCCAGCGAACCGTACGGCGGGGTATTGTACAATGAGCAGTTCTTC.